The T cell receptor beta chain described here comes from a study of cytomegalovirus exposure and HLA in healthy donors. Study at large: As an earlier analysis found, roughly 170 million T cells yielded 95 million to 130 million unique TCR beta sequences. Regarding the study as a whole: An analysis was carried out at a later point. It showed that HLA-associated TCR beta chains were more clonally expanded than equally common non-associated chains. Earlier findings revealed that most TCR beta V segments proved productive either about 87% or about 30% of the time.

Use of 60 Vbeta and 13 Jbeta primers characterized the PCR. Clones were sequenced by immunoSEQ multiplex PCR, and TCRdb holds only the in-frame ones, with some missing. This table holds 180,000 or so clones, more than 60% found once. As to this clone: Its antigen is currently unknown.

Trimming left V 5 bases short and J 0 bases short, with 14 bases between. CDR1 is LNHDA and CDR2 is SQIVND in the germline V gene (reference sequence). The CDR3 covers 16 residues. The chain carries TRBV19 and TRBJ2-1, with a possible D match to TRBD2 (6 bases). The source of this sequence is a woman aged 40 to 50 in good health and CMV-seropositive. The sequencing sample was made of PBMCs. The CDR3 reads CASSLLAYSSYNEQFF. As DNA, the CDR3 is TGTGCCAGTAGTTTACTAGCCTATTCCTCCTACAATGAGCAGTTCTTC.